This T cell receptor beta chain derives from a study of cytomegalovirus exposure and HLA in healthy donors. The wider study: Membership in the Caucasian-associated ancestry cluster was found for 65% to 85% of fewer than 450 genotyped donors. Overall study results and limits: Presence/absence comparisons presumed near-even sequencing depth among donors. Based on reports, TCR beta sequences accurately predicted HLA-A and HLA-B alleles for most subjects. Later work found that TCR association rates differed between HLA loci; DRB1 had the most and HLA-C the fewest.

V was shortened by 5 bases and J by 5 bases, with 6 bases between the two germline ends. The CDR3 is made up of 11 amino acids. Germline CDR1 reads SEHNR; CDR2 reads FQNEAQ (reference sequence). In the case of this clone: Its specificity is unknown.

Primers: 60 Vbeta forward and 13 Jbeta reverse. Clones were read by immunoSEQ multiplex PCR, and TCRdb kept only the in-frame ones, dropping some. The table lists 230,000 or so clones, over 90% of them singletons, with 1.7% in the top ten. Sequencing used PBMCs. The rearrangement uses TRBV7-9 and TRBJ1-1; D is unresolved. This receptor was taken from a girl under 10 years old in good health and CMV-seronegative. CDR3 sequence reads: CASSASTEAFF. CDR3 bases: TGTGCCAGCAGCGCGTCTACTGAAGCTTTCTTT. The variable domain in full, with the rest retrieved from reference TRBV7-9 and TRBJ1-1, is DTGVSQNPRHKITKRGQNVTFRCDPISEHNRLYWYRQTLGQGPEFLTYFQNEAQLEKSRLLSDRFSAERPKGSFSTLEIQRTEQGDSAMYLCASSASTEAFFGQGTRLTVV.